This T cell receptor beta chain was recovered during a study of neurological immune-mediated disorders. Whole-study results and caveats: CDR3 amino acid sequences of expanded clones were not shared across subjects, a result suggesting private repertoires in all groups.

As for the cDNA, it was generated by 5'RACE with 10-nucleotide random UMIs. One entry per CDR3 protein results from TCRdb running MiXCR on the 5' RACE reads. Here the sample spans 15,000 to 20,000 distinct CDR3 sequences, around 13% being singletons. Per the germline V gene, CDR1 is LGHDT and CDR2 is YNNKEL (reference sequence). Trimming took 4 bases from V and 0 from J; bases not matched to a gene: 7. The CDR3 runs to 16 residues. This clonotype was seen many times. Its antigen remains unknown. The cells used in sorted libraries, CD4+ or CD8+ T cells, numbered 900,000 to 1,000,000. Specimen: CD4+ T cells from blood. The sequence came from a woman aged 60-75 years with HTLV-1-associated myelopathy (HAM/TSP). The rearrangement joins TRBV3-1 to TRBJ2-7, with 9 nucleotides matching TRBD2. The CDR3 loop is CASSPSGGGVSYEQYF. The CDR3 DNA follows: TGTGCCAGCAGCCCCTCTGGCGGGGGGGTCTCCTACGAGCAGTACTTC.